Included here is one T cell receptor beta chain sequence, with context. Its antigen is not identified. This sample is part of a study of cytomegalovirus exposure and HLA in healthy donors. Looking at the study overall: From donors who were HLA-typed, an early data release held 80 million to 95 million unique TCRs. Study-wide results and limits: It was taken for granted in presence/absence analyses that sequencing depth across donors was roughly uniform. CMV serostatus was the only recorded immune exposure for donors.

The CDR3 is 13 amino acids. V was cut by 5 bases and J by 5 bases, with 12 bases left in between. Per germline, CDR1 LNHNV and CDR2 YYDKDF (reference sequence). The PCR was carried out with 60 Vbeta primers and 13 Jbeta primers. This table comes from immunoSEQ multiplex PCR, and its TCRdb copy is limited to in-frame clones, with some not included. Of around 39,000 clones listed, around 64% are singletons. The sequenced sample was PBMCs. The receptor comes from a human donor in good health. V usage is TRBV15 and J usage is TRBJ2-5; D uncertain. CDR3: CATSRGIRETQYF. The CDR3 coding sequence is TGTGCCACCAGCCGAGGAATCCGGGAGACCCAGTACTTC.